This T cell receptor (beta chain) is from a study of OX40 agonist ivuxolimab in advanced cancers. About the research overall: Two patients with cutaneous melanoma and one with hepatocellular carcinoma, three in total, showed partial responses.

Germline-derived CDR1 and CDR2 are MDHEN and SYDVKM. The CDR3 runs 13 residues. Trimming took off 7 bases at V and 6 bases at J, with 16 bases between the two ends. Produced via immunoSEQ multiplex PCR; TCRdb's table is partial and in-frame only. The sample lists approximately 18,000 clones, 60% to 85% occurring once. This TCR derives from an adult with an advanced solid tumor such as melanoma, head and neck, liver or kidney cancer. This specimen consisted of CD4+ or CD8+ T cells sorted from blood, obtained in a trial of the OX40 agonist ivuxolimab. The chain recombines TRBV28 with TRBJ2-7; D perhaps matches TRBD1 (5 bases). The CDR3 reads CASNWQGSREQYF. The DNA of the CDR3 is TGTGCCAGCAATTGGCAGGGTAGCCGCGAGCAGTACTTC.